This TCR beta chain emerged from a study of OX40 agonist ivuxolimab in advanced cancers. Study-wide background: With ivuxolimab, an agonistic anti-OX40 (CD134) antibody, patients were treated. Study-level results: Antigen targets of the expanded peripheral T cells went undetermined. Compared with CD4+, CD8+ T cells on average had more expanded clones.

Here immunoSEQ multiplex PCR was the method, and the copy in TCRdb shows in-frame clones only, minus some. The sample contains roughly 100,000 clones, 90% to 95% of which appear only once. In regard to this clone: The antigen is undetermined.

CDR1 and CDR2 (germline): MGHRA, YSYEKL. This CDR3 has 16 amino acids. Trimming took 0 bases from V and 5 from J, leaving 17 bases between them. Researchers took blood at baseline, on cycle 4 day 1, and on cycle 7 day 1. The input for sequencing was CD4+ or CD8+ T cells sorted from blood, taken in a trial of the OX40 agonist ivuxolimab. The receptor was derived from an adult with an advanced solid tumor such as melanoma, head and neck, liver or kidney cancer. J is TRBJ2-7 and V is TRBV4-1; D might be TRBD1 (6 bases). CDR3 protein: CASSQDRNRVRHEQYF. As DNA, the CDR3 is TGCGCCAGCAGCCAAGATAGGAACAGGGTGAGGCACGAGCAGTACTTC.